The 5 T cell receptor beta chains given below trace back to one sample, sequenced in a study of blood T cell repertoires in COVID-19. TCRdb's table, derived via immunoSEQ multiplex PCR, lists solely in-frame clones and lacks some. The data contain around 30,000 clones, under 90% of them seen just once; the ten biggest clones take up under 45%. The sequencing input was peripheral blood. The receptor source for this set is a woman of 80 years or more with acute or convalescent COVID-19.

The chain carries TRBV5-1 and TRBJ1-4; 8 bases align to TRBD1. The J segment lost 8 bases and the V segment lost 4 bases, leaving 7 bases of the junction unmatched. The CDR3 runs 14 residues. Germline loops: CDR1 SGHRS, CDR2 YFSETQ. The CDR3 nucleotides read TGCGCCAGCAGCCTGTCGGACAGGGAAGAAAAACTGTTTTTT. Amino acid sequence: CASSLSDREEKLFF.

This chain links TRBV11-2 with TRBJ2-3, with 9 bases that match TRBD2. V trimming: 5 bases; J trimming: 0 bases; junction bases outside the gene matches: 6. The CDR3 totals 16 residues. Germline CDR1 is SGHAT and CDR2 is FQNNGV. The CDR3 sequence is CASSRRLAESTDTQYF. DNA for the CDR3: TGTGCCAGCAGCCGCCGACTAGCGGAAAGCACAGATACGCAGTATTTT.

This clone was observed once. The chain uses TRBV18 and TRBJ1-1, with D possibly matching TRBD1 (5 bases). This CDR3 spans 13 amino acids. CDR1 is KGHSH, CDR2 LQKENI, per germline. The V gene lost 5 bases and the J gene lost 3 bases, with 10 bases spanning the gap. CDR3 sequence reads: CASSSVRDTEAFF. CDR3 DNA: TGTGCCAGCTCATCCGTCAGGGACACTGAAGCTTTCTTT.

This clone has only one observation. The chain is built from TRBV7-2 and TRBJ1-2; D is ambiguous. Germline CDR1 and CDR2: SGHTA and FQGNSA. The V end lost 4 bases, the J end lost 3 bases, and 9 bases lay between the germline ends. CDR3 length: 13 residues. The CDR3 DNA sequence: TGTGCCAGCAGCTCCTTATATGACTATGGCTACACCTTC. Translation: CASSSLYDYGYTF.

This sequence joins TRBV30 and TRBJ1-3; D unclear. Germline CDR1 and CDR2: GTSNPN and SVGIG (reference sequence). Trimming took off 4 bases at V and 3 bases at J, with 13 bases between the two ends. The CDR3 is 14 amino acids. Here the CDR3 reads CAWTTNSFGNTIYF. The DNA of the CDR3 is TGTGCCTGGACGACGAACAGTTTTGGAAACACCATATATTTT.